Following are 18 T cell receptor beta chains from one sample sequenced in a study of cytomegalovirus exposure and HLA in healthy donors. PCR primers comprised 60 Vbeta and 13 Jbeta primers. Here immunoSEQ multiplex PCR was the method, and the copy in TCRdb shows in-frame clones only, minus some. The sample records 200,000 to 250,000 clones, around 76% being singletons. The sequencing input was PBMCs. All receptors derive from a man aged 18 to 29 in good health and CMV-seronegative.

The rearrangement links TRBV4-1 to TRBJ1-3; 9 bases are a match to TRBD1. The germline V gene has CDR1 MGHRA and CDR2 YSYEKL. J lost 4 bases, V lost 5 bases, and 9 bases had no gene match. This CDR3 region has 16 residues. This CDR3 is CASSFPLDRGGNTIYF. CDR3 DNA sequence: TGCGCCAGCAGCTTCCCCTTGGACAGGGGCGGAAACACCATATATTTT.

This sequence joins TRBV6-1 and TRBJ2-7; D ambiguous. The germline gives CDR1 MNHNS, CDR2 SASEGT. The CDR3 totals 15 residues. The V end lost 1 base, the J end lost 3 bases, and 13 bases lay between the germline ends. The CDR3 DNA follows: TGTGCCAGCAGTGAAGTTTACAGAGCAATCTACGAGCAGTACTTC. As protein: CASSEVYRAIYEQYF.

The chain carries TRBV10-2 and TRBJ1-4; the D is unclear. Trimming took off 1 base at V and 0 bases at J, with 9 bases between the two ends. This CDR3 spans 16 amino acids. Germline assignment: CDR1 WSHSY and CDR2 SAAADI. CDR3 coding DNA: TGCGCCAGCAGTGAGTTTTTCGGGGCAACTAATGAAAAACTGTTTTTT. Its protein product is CASSEFFGATNEKLFF.

This chain joins TRBV2 and TRBJ2-1; D may be TRBD2 (7 bases). This CDR3 comprises 15 residues. V was pared by 7 bases and J by 1 base, with 14 bases between. CDR1 is SNHLY, CDR2 FYNNEI, per germline. The chain's CDR3 is CASTEAGQSYNEQFF. The CDR3 DNA sequence: TGTGCCAGCACCGAAGCGGGACAATCCTACAATGAGCAGTTCTTC.

This sequence joins TRBV28 and TRBJ1-2; TRBD1 agrees at 10 bases. The CDR3 loop spans 15 amino acids. Germline V CDR1 and CDR2: MDHEN, SYDVKM. Germline trimming cut 7 bases from V and 4 bases from J; bases unmatched to any gene: 9. The CDR3 sequence: CASTLDRGRFYGYTF. CDR3 nucleotide sequence: TGTGCCAGCACTCTCGACAGGGGGCGCTTCTATGGCTACACCTTC.

The chain links TRBV7-3 to TRBJ2-5, with TRBD1 identical over 11 bases. Trimming removed 5 bases from V and 7 bases from J; junction bases left unmatched: 12. Germline CDR1 SGHTA, CDR2 FQGTGA. This CDR3 contains 16 residues. The DNA of the CDR3 is TGTGCCAGCAGCAGTACCGGGACAGGGGGTTTGGGGACCCAGTACTTC. Translating gives CASSSTGTGGLGTQYF.

The chain has TRBV7-9 and TRBJ1-1, with a tentative D call TRBD1 (5 bases). V was shortened by 2 bases and J by 6 bases, with 16 bases between the two germline ends. Germline V lookup: CDR1 SEHNR, CDR2 FQNEAQ (reference sequence). The CDR3 is made up of 15 amino acids. The CDR3 spells CASSLISQGWPEAFF. DNA for the CDR3: TGTGCCAGCAGCTTAATTTCGCAGGGATGGCCTGAAGCTTTCTTT.

The sample holds one count of this clone. The V gene is TRBV10-3, the J gene TRBJ1-5, with TRBD1 matching over 7 bases. Trimming at V came to 0 bases and at J to 6 bases, leaving 5 bases not matched to a gene. CDR1 and CDR2 from the germline V gene are ENHRY and SYGVKD. This CDR3 has 15 residues. This CDR3 reads CAISESGGLGQPQHF. The CDR3 DNA is TGTGCCATCAGTGAGTCAGGGGGCTTAGGTCAGCCCCAGCATTTT.

The rearrangement uses TRBV5-6 and TRBJ1-2; no firm D call. CDR3 length: 14 amino acids. V was cut by 0 bases and J by 0 bases, with 6 bases left in between. CDR1 is SGHDT and CDR2 is YYEEEE in the germline V gene. CDR3 bases: TGTGCCAGCAGCTTGGGGCACCCTAACTATGGCTACACCTTC. This translates into CASSLGHPNYGYTF.

This sequence joins TRBV12-2 and TRBJ2-5; the D call of TRBD2 is as the table states it, not checked on the DNA. TRBV12-2 is a pseudogene locus. The CDR3 length is 14 residues. The chain's CDR3 is CASRLSSGLETQYF. CDR3 nucleotides: TGTGCAAGTCGCCTCTCTAGCGGGCTAGAGACCCAGTACTTC.

The chain uses TRBV5-1 and TRBJ2-5, with TRBD1 matching 7 bases. CDR1 SGHRS and CDR2 YFSETQ come from the germline V gene. V shed 4 bases, J shed 5 bases, and the junction held 8 bases outside the gene matches. The CDR3 runs to 14 residues. In DNA form, the CDR3 reads TGCGCCAGCAGCCCCTTGACAGGGTCGGAGACCCAGTACTTC. Protein: CASSPLTGSETQYF.

The DNA of the CDR3 is TGTGCCAGTAGTATAAAGAGGGGGGGCGCTGAAGCTTTCTTT. This codes for CASSIKRGGAEAFF. V usage is TRBV19 and J usage is TRBJ1-1; the D gene is possibly TRBD1 (6 bases). This CDR3 is 14 amino acids long. Germline V gene sequence: CDR1 LNHDA, CDR2 SQIVND (reference sequence). The V end was cut by 2 bases, the J end by 6 bases, with 13 bases between.

The chain couples TRBV30 to TRBJ1-4; 7 bases line up with TRBD1. The V gene end was trimmed by 5 bases and the J gene end by 0 bases; junction bases not matched to a gene: 6. The CDR3 has 15 amino acids. CDR1 and CDR2 (germline): GTSNPN, SVGIG (reference sequence). The CDR3 DNA follows: TGTGCCTGGTCGGGGGGGACAGCAACTAATGAAAAACTGTTTTTT. Protein product: CAWSGGTATNEKLFF.

This rearrangement joins TRBV6-1 to TRBJ1-5; the D is unclear. The CDR3 loop spans 15 amino acids. The V end was cut by 0 bases, the J end by 3 bases, with 9 bases between. Germline values: CDR1 MNHNS, CDR2 SASEGT. The chain's CDR3 is CASSEASGNNQPQHF. The CDR3 coding sequence is TGTGCCAGCAGTGAAGCATCCGGGAACAATCAGCCCCAGCATTTT.

For the CDR3, the DNA is TGTGCCAGCAGCGTAGTGGCAGGGACTTCGTATGGCTACACCTTC. Protein: CASSVVAGTSYGYTF. J is TRBJ1-2 and V is TRBV9; the D gene is possibly TRBD1 (5 bases). The V end lost 0 bases, the J end lost 5 bases, and 14 bases lay between the germline ends. The CDR3 runs to 15 residues. In germline, CDR1 is SGDLS, CDR2 YYNGEE.

The chain couples TRBV27 to TRBJ2-7; 11 bases are shared with TRBD2. Germline assignment: CDR1 MNHEY and CDR2 SMNVEV (reference sequence). The ends lost 6 bases at V and 7 bases at J; junction bases unmatched: 5. The CDR3 is 13 residues long. CDR3: CASRGLAALEQYF. The CDR3 DNA reads as TGTGCCAGCAGGGGACTAGCGGCATTGGAGCAGTACTTC.

V is TRBV5-6 and J is TRBJ2-5; tentatively, D is TRBD1 (5 bases). The V and J ends lost 2 bases and 2 bases respectively, with 13 bases between them. Germline assignment: CDR1 SGHDT and CDR2 YYEEEE. This CDR3 has 15 residues. DNA of the CDR3: TGTGCCAGCAGCTTAGCAGGGTGGTGGCAAGAGACCCAGTACTTC. This gives the protein CASSLAGWWQETQYF.

The chain couples TRBV2 to TRBJ1-1; 7 nucleotides match TRBD1. V lost 9 bases to trimming and J lost 4 bases; unmatched junction nucleotides: 5. Germline V gene data show CDR1 as SNHLY and CDR2 as FYNNEI. CDR3 length: 12 residues. CDR3 nucleotide sequence: TGTGCCAGTCGACAGGGATCCACTGAAGCTTTCTTT. Its protein is CASRQGSTEAFF.